These 15 T cell receptor beta chains originate from one sample sequenced in a study of human T cells and chemical hapten exposure. The time point here: patch test 2, 6 weeks after DPC sensitization. Treatment: therapeutic diphenylcyclopropenone sensitization with weekly scalp DPC. Each CDR3 protein is one row after TCRdb ran MiXCR on the RACE reads. The sample carries about 54,000 distinct CDR3 sequences, around 10% recorded once. Material: whole blood, obtained in connection with sensitization to the hapten diphenylcyclopropenone (DPC). The receptors derive from a woman aged 45-65 years with alopecia areata. Some clones in this sample may be carry-over from other donors' samples.

This clonotype was picked up a small number of times. The rearrangement uses TRBV28 and TRBJ2-2, with a tentative D call TRBD2 (6 bases). Looked up from germline, CDR1 is MDHEN and CDR2 is SYDVKM. V lost 10 bases to trimming and J lost 1 base, with 19 bases between them. This CDR3 has 16 amino acids. In DNA, the CDR3 is TGTGCCATCCTCACGCTGGACGGGGGGAACACCGGGGAGCTGTTTTTT. This encodes CAILTLDGGNTGELFF. Full variable domain (outside the CDR3, taken from reference TRBV28 and TRBJ2-2): DVKVTQSSRYLVKRTGEKVFLECVQDMDHENMFWYRQDPGLGLRLIYFSYDVKMKEKGDIPEGYSVSREKKERFSLILESASTNQTSMYLCAILTLDGGNTGELFFGEGSRLTVL.

This chain uses TRBV11-2 with TRBJ2-7; possibly TRBD2 for D (5 bases). Trimming took off 5 bases at V and 3 bases at J, with 14 bases between the two ends. CDR1 is SGHAT and CDR2 is FQNNGV in the germline V gene. This CDR3 has 14 amino acids. Here the CDR3 DNA reads TGTGCCAGCAGCCGGGGAGCAATGAACTACGAGCAGTACTTC. Protein sequence: CASSRGAMNYEQYF.

This chain connects TRBV11-3 to TRBJ1-1; no firm D call. CDR3 length: 15 residues. V shed 4 bases and J shed 0 bases, with 12 bases lying between them. In germline, CDR1 is SGHNT, CDR2 YENEEA. CDR3 DNA: TGTGCCAGCAGCTCGGAGGGTACGATGAACACTGAAGCTTTCTTT. This sequence encodes CASSSEGTMNTEAFF.

This clonotype was seen at least ten times. The chain couples TRBV6-1 to TRBJ1-3, with TRBD1 identical over 7 bases. This CDR3 has 15 amino acids. Germline trimming cut 5 bases from V and 4 bases from J; bases unmatched to any gene: 8. The germline CDR1 and CDR2 sequences are MNHNS and SASEGT. CDR3: CASSPDRVGGNTIYF. CDR3 nucleotide sequence: TGTGCCAGCAGTCCAGACAGGGTCGGCGGAAACACCATATATTTT.

This chain links TRBV6-5 with TRBJ1-2; possible D gene TRBD1, 6 bases. The CDR3 is 14 residues long. V lost 6 bases and J lost 2, with 13 bases in between. The germline V gene has CDR1 MNHEY and CDR2 SVGAGI. The CDR3 DNA follows: TGTGCCAGCAGCTTAGGGGGACCGAACTATGGCTACACCTTC. It is translated as CASSLGGPNYGYTF.

The CDR3 spells CASSRFQGFTPEAFF. The CDR3 DNA sequence: TGTGCCAGCAGCCGCTTCCAGGGGTTTACGCCCGAAGCTTTCTTT. J is TRBJ1-1 and V is TRBV11-2; tentative D call: TRBD1 (6 bases). CDR3 length: 15 amino acids. Looked up from germline, CDR1 is SGHAT and CDR2 is FQNNGV. Trimming shortened V by 5 bases and J by 8 bases, and 21 bases separated the two germline ends.

In this sample, this clonotype turned up many times. The chain couples TRBV10-3 to TRBJ2-7, with a possible D match to TRBD2 (6 bases). CDR3 length: 16 residues. V gave up 8 bases and J gave up 2 bases, with 22 bases separating them. Germline values: CDR1 ENHRY, CDR2 SYGVKD. CDR3 sequence: CAIQSGSGASTYEQYF. CDR3 nucleotides: TGTGCCATCCAAAGCGGTAGCGGTGCGAGCACCTACGAGCAGTACTTC.

The table lists this clonotype with many counts. This rearrangement joins TRBV28 to TRBJ1-5; D unresolved. Germline CDR1 and CDR2: MDHEN and SYDVKM. The CDR3 has 16 amino acids. The ends were cut back, 7 bases at V and 1 base at J, with 17 bases in the middle. CDR3 bases: TGTGCCAGCACCCAAGCCCCGGGTGGCAGCAATCAGCCCCAGCATTTT. Protein: CASTQAPGGSNQPQHF.

The chain has TRBV25-1 and TRBJ1-5, with D possibly TRBD1 on 5 matching bases. This CDR3 is 15 amino acids long. V was shortened by 1 base and J by 9 bases, with 16 bases between the two germline ends. Germline CDR1 reads MGHDK; CDR2 reads SYGVNS. CDR3 residues: CASSESSRGEWPQHF. The CDR3 DNA is TGTGCCAGCAGTGAATCTAGTCGGGGGGAATGGCCCCAGCATTTT.

The chain recombines TRBV28 with TRBJ1-1, with D possibly TRBD1 on 6 matching bases. Germline V CDR1 and CDR2: MDHEN, SYDVKM. The CDR3 is 14 amino acids. Trimming removed 10 bases at V and 4 bases at J, with 19 bases between. CDR3 nucleotide sequence: TGTGCCACCCGGACAGCCACCGTCCCCACTGAAGCTTTCTTT. Amino acids: CATRTATVPTEAFF.

This clonotype was detected many times. V gene TRBV11-3 combines with J gene TRBJ2-3; 12 positions agree with TRBD2. From germline, CDR1 is SGHNT and CDR2 YENEEA. The CDR3 consists of 17 residues. Trimming at V came to 4 bases and at J to 2 bases, leaving 7 bases not matched to a gene. For the CDR3, the DNA is TGTGCCAGCAGCTCTAGCGGGAGGGCCAGTCTCACAGATACGCAGTATTTT. Its protein product is CASSSSGRASLTDTQYF.

There are a few counts of this clonotype. The chain couples TRBV27 to TRBJ1-6; maybe TRBD1 (6 bases). Germline-derived CDR1 and CDR2 are MNHEY and SMNVEV (reference sequence). The CDR3 is 15 amino acids. V shed 3 bases and J shed 7 bases, with 13 bases lying between them. As DNA, the CDR3 is TGTGCCAGCAGTTTCGGACAGCAGGGAAATTCACCCCTCCACTTT. Protein: CASSFGQQGNSPLHF.

The V gene is TRBV12-3 or TRBV12-4, the J gene TRBJ1-5; 9 positions agree with TRBD1. V shed 5 bases and J 3 bases; nucleotides not matched to a gene: 8. The CDR3 has 16 residues. CDR3 sequence (DNA): TGTGCCAGCAGTGTAGGACAGGGGAGGAACAATCAGCCCCAGCATTTT. Translation: CASSVGQGRNNQPQHF.

CDR3 nucleotides: TGTGCCAGCAGTGAAAGAGGGGTAGCGGCGAACACCGGGGAGCTGTTTTTT. This gives the protein CASSERGVAANTGELFF. The chain is built from TRBV2 and TRBJ2-2, with D possibly TRBD2 on 6 matching bases. The CDR3 sequence is 17 residues long. Trimming stripped 2 bases from V and 0 bases from J, with 13 bases between. CDR1 and CDR2 (germline): SNHLY, FYNNEI.

V usage is TRBV4-1 and J usage is TRBJ2-1, with a tentative D call TRBD1 (5 bases). This CDR3 has 16 residues. Germline CDR1 and CDR2: MGHRA and YSYEKL. Trimming stripped 4 bases from V and 6 bases from J, with 19 bases between. The chain's CDR3 is CASSPTDSRGSNEQFF. CDR3 nucleotide sequence: TGCGCCAGCAGCCCTACCGACAGCCGAGGTAGCAATGAGCAGTTCTTC.